Listed below are T cell receptor beta chains from one sample, sequenced in a study of cytomegalovirus exposure and HLA in healthy donors. TCRdb's copy holds only in-frame clones and misses some; the assay was immunoSEQ multiplex PCR. This sample has a few hundred thousand clones; about 86% occur once, and the top ten carry 8%. The specimen sequenced was PBMCs. These receptors came from a woman aged 55-69 years in good health and CMV-seropositive. Both conserved end residues are part of each CDR3. The D gene is left open where the match is weak. The size entry is marked missing in some rows and otherwise reads once, few, many or a size class.

J gene,D gene,clone size,V gene,CDR3 protein,CDR3 DNA
TRBJ1-2,.,.,TRBV6-1,CASSEPTGIYGYTF,TGTGCCAGCAGTGAACCGACAGGAATCTATGGCTACACCTTC
TRBJ2-7,TRBD1,.,TRBV7-9,CSSSLPGQAREQYF,TGTTCCAGCAGCCTCCCGGGACAGGCTCGCGAGCAGTACTTC
TRBJ2-3,TRBD1,.,TRBV5-1,CASSLEGASTDTQYF,TGCGCCAGCAGCTTGGAGGGGGCTAGCACAGATACGCAGTATTTT
TRBJ2-2,TRBD1,.,TRBV7-9,CASSRGLLDPGELFF,TGTGCCAGCAGCAGGGGGCTTCTTGACCCCGGGGAGCTGTTTTTT
TRBJ2-3,.,.,TRBV5-1,CASSLRNVRTDTQYF,TGCGCCAGCAGCTTACGTAATGTGAGGACAGATACGCAGTATTTT
TRBJ1-1,.,once,TRBV6-6,CATTPRGGGDTEAFF,TGTGCCACCACTCCTAGGGGGGGCGGCGACACTGAAGCTTTCTTT
TRBJ2-7,.,few,TRBV19,CASSSPYTGSYEQYF,TGTGCCAGTAGTTCCCCTTACACGGGATCCTACGAGCAGTACTTC
TRBJ1-1,.,.,TRBV7-9,CASSFLSRRTEAFF,TGTGCCAGCAGCTTTTTAAGCCGGCGGACTGAAGCTTTCTTT
TRBJ2-5,TRBD1,.,TRBV5-4,CASSVGDRVGKTQYF,TGTGCCAGCAGCGTAGGCGACAGGGTGGGCAAGACCCAGTACTTC
TRBJ1-5,.,.,TRBV5-4,CASSLRGSNQPQHF,TGTGCCAGCAGCTTACGGGGGAGCAATCAGCCCCAGCATTTT
TRBJ2-3,TRBD1,.,TRBV19,CASSPADRGNTQYF,TGTGCCAGTAGTCCGGCCGACAGGGGGAATACGCAGTATTTT
TRBJ1-6,.,.,TRBV6-5,CASTHGEWDSPLHF,TGTGCCAGCACCCACGGGGAGTGGGATTCACCCCTCCACTTT
TRBJ2-3,TRBD1,.,TRBV19,CASRETGGLTDTQYF,TGTGCCAGTAGGGAAACAGGGGGCTTGACAGATACGCAGTATTTT
TRBJ2-2,TRBD1,.,TRBV5-6,CASSILGQETGELFF,TGTGCCAGCAGCATCCTCGGACAGGAAACCGGGGAGCTGTTTTTT
TRBJ2-7,.,.,TRBV2,CASRTSSYEQYF,TGTGCCAGCAGGACATCCTCCTACGAGCAGTACTTC
TRBJ2-5,.,.,TRBV6-1,CASSGGHYQETQYF,TGTGCCAGCAGTGGAGGACACTACCAAGAGACCCAGTACTTC
TRBJ2-5,.,few,TRBV6-5,CASRWSGIQETQYF,TGTGCCAGCAGGTGGTCAGGAATACAAGAGACCCAGTACTTC
TRBJ2-5,TRBD2,.,TRBV7-3,CASSLTREGETQYF,TGTGCCAGCAGCTTAACCAGGGAGGGCGAGACCCAGTACTTC
TRBJ2-3,TRBD2,.,TRBV28,CASSLVLAGTDTQYF,TGTGCCAGCAGTTTGGTTCTAGCGGGAACAGATACGCAGTATTTT
TRBJ2-7,.,.,TRBV4-2,CASSQVGVHEQYF,TGTGCCAGCAGCCAAGTGGGAGTACACGAGCAGTACTTC
TRBJ1-1,.,.,TRBV14,CASSQSSYTEAFF,TGTGCCAGCAGCCAATCAAGCTACACTGAAGCTTTCTTT
TRBJ2-3,TRBD2,.,TRBV29-1,CSVEDRWRTSSDTQYF,TGCAGCGTTGAAGATCGGTGGAGGACTAGTTCAGATACGCAGTATTTT
TRBJ2-2,.,.,TRBV25-1,CASSDDTGELFF,TGTGCCAGCAGTGACGACACCGGGGAGCTGTTTTTT
TRBJ1-2,.,.,TRBV9,CASSPFRGYGYTF,TGTGCCAGCAGCCCCTTCCGGGGCTATGGCTACACCTTC
TRBJ2-1,TRBD1,.,TRBV2,CASSESDRGKFEQFF,TGTGCCAGCAGTGAGAGTGACAGGGGGAAATTTGAGCAGTTCTTC
TRBJ1-2,TRBD1,.,TRBV5-4,CASSKGGDSYGYTF,TGTGCCAGCAGCAAAGGGGGCGACTCGTATGGCTACACCTTC
TRBJ2-1,.,.,TRBV27,CASSLYPGDPFF,TGTGCCAGCAGTTTATACCCGGGGGACCCGTTCTTC
TRBJ1-6,.,.,TRBV6-5,CASSLRDIGNSPLHF,TGTGCCAGCAGCCTAAGGGACATTGGGAATTCACCCCTCCACTTT
TRBJ2-7,TRBD2,.,TRBV6-5,CASSYVRESSYEQYF,TGTGCCAGCAGTTATGTGCGGGAGAGCTCCTACGAGCAGTACTTC
TRBJ1-4,.,.,TRBV19,CASSIGGGGKLFF,TGTGCCAGTAGTATAGGCGGCGGGGGAAAACTGTTTTTT
TRBJ2-1,TRBD2,.,TRBV5-4,CASSLDGAGAPHNEQFF,TGTGCCAGCAGCTTGGACGGCGCGGGAGCGCCCCACAATGAGCAGTTCTTC
TRBJ2-7,TRBD2,few,TRBV28,CASSSGGSAYEQYF,TGTGCCAGCAGTTCAGGCGGGAGCGCCTACGAGCAGTACTTC
TRBJ1-1,TRBD1,.,TRBV6-5,CASSPGTAMNTEAFF,TGTGCCAGCAGTCCTGGGACAGCTATGAACACTGAAGCTTTCTTT